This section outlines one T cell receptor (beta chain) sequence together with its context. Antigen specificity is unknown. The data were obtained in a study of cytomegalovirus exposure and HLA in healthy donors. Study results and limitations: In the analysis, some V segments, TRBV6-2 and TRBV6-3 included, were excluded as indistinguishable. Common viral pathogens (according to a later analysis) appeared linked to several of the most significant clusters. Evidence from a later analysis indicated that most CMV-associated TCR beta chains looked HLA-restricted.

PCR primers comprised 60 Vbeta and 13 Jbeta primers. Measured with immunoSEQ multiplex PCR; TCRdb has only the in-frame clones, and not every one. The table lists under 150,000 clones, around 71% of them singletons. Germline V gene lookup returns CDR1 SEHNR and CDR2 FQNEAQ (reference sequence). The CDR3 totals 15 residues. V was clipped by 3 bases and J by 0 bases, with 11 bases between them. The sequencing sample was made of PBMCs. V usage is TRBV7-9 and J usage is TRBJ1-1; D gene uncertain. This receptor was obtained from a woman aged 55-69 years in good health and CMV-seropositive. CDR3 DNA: TGTGCCAGCAGCTTGAGTCAGGCCGTGAACACTGAAGCTTTCTTT. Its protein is CASSLSQAVNTEAFF.